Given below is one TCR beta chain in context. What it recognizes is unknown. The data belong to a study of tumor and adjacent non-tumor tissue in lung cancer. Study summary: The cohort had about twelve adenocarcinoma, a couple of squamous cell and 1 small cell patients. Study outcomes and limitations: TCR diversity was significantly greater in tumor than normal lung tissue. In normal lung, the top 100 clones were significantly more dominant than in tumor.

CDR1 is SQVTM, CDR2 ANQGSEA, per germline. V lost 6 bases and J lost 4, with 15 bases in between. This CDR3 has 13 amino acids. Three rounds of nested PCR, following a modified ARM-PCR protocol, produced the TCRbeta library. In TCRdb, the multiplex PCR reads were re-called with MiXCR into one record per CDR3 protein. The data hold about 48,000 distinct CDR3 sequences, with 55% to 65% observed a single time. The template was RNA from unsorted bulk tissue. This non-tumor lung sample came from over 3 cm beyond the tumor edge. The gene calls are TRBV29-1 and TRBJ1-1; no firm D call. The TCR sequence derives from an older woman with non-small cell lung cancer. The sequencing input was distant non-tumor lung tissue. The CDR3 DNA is TGCAGCGTGAAAAAGAGGGCCGGCACTGAAGCTTTCTTT. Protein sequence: CSVKKRAGTEAFF.